These 20 T cell receptor beta chains share one sample of origin, sequenced in a study of OX40 agonist ivuxolimab in advanced cancers. The method was immunoSEQ multiplex PCR; TCRdb's version includes in-frame clones alone and lacks a portion of them. The sample contains 60,000 to 75,000 clones, approximately 90% of which appear only once. Material: CD4+ or CD8+ T cells sorted from blood, obtained in a trial of the OX40 agonist ivuxolimab. The receptors come from an adult with an advanced solid tumor such as melanoma, head and neck, liver or kidney cancer.

The rearrangement links TRBV28 to TRBJ1-1; unclear D gene. Trimming took off 8 bases at V and 5 bases at J, with 15 bases between the two ends. CDR1 and CDR2 from the germline V gene are MDHEN and SYDVKM. This CDR3 is built from 13 residues. The CDR3 spells CASFFPQLTEAFF. The DNA for the CDR3 is TGTGCCAGCTTCTTCCCCCAGCTTACTGAAGCTTTCTTT.

The rearrangement links TRBV6-5 to TRBJ2-7, with 8 bases aligning to TRBD1. Trimming took 2 bases from V and 7 from J; bases not matched to a gene: 10. The CDR3 is made up of 15 amino acids. Germline V lookup: CDR1 MNHEY, CDR2 SVGAGI. Here the CDR3 reads CASSYRRQGFGEQYF. CDR3 DNA sequence: TGTGCCAGCAGTTACCGACGACAGGGGTTTGGAGAGCAGTACTTC.

The chain employs TRBV7-2 and TRBJ1-3; D gene ambiguous. V was shortened by 5 bases and J by 0 bases, with 11 bases between the two germline ends. This CDR3 comprises 15 residues. Germline-derived CDR1 and CDR2 are SGHTA and FQGNSA. The CDR3 DNA sequence: TGTGCCAGCAGCCCAAGGTACGGCTCTGGAAACACCATATATTTT. Translation: CASSPRYGSGNTIYF.

This clone has a handful of counts. The chain links TRBV19 to TRBJ1-2, with D hard to call. This CDR3 region has 13 residues. Germline V lookup: CDR1 LNHDA, CDR2 SQIVND (reference sequence). Deletions cut 3 bases from V and 7 bases from J, with 12 bases between. The CDR3 region is CASSIFFAGGYTF. The CDR3 DNA follows: TGTGCCAGTAGTATTTTTTTTGCGGGTGGCTACACCTTC.

The gene calls are TRBV4-3 and TRBJ2-5; no clear D. Trimming removed 3 bases at V and 5 bases at J, with 22 bases between. CDR1 LGHNA and CDR2 YSLEER come from the germline V gene. The CDR3 has 17 residues. CDR3 amino acids: CASSQGFWNTLSETQYF. CDR3 sequence (DNA): TGCGCCAGCAGCCAGGGCTTCTGGAACACACTCTCCGAGACCCAGTACTTC.

The CDR3 DNA sequence: TGTGCCAGCAGCCGAAGAGGAGATCCAGATACGCAGTATTTT. Protein product: CASSRRGDPDTQYF. V is TRBV7-2 and J is TRBJ2-3; D is uncertain. Germline CDR1 SGHTA, CDR2 FQGNSA. CDR3 length: 14 amino acids. Trimming removed 5 bases at V and 4 bases at J, with 13 bases between. Based on the CDR3 plus reference TRBV7-2 and TRBJ2-3, the full variable domain is GAGVSQSPSNKVTEKGKDVELRCDPISGHTALYWYRQSLGQGLEFLIYFQGNSAPDKSGLPSDRFSAERTGGSVSTLTIQRTQQEDSAVYLCASSRRGDPDTQYFGPGTRLTVL.

This chain uses TRBV2 with TRBJ2-7; D may be TRBD1 or TRBD2 (5 bases each). V lost 11 bases and J 1 base, leaving 15 bases between the germline ends. The CDR3 covers 13 residues. Germline V CDR1 and CDR2: SNHLY, FYNNEI. CDR3 region: CAGGMGVSYEQYF. The CDR3 bases are TGTGCCGGGGGTATGGGGGTTTCCTACGAGCAGTACTTC.

CDR3 DNA sequence: TGTGCCTGGAGGAATTACAGGGGGACTAATGAAAAACTGTTTTTT. As protein: CAWRNYRGTNEKLFF. V is TRBV30 and J is TRBJ1-4, with 8 bases that match TRBD1. V shed 3 bases, J shed 2 bases, and the junction held 5 bases outside the gene matches. Germline CDR1 and CDR2: GTSNPN and SVGIG (reference sequence). The CDR3 totals 15 residues.

The V gene is TRBV2, the J gene TRBJ1-2, with 10 bases aligning to TRBD1. This CDR3 has 12 amino acids. The V gene's germline CDR1 is SNHLY and CDR2 FYNNEI. This chain's CDR3 is CAAGQGNYGYTF. The DNA of the CDR3 is TGTGCAGCGGGACAGGGGAACTATGGCTACACCTTC. The full variable domain, with the rest looked up from reference TRBV2 and TRBJ1-2, is EPEVTQTPSHQVTQMGQEVILRCVPISNHLYFYWYRQILGQKVEFLVSFYNNEISEKSEIFDDQFSVERPDGSNFTLKIRSTKLEDSAMYFCAAGQGNYGYTFGSGTRLTVV.

V is TRBV4-1 and J is TRBJ2-1; D assignment may be TRBD1 or TRBD2 (6 bases each). There are 15 residues in the CDR3. V was clipped by 1 base and J by 7 bases, with 14 bases between them. In germline, CDR1 is MGHRA, CDR2 YSYEKL. CDR3 sequence reads: CASSQGGGNMNEQFF. Here the CDR3 DNA reads TGCGCCAGCAGCCAAGGAGGGGGGAATATGAATGAGCAGTTCTTC.

V and J are TRBV29-1 and TRBJ2-7; D is uncertain. Trimming removed 7 bases from V and 7 bases from J, with 17 bases in between. The CDR3 has 12 amino acids. CDR1 is SQVTM, CDR2 ANQGSEA, per germline. The CDR3 coding sequence is TGCAGCGCTGGGGAACCCGCAGGTGAGCAGTACTTC. This encodes CSAGEPAGEQYF.

The genes are TRBV5-6 and TRBJ2-3; possibly TRBD1 or TRBD2 for D (5 bases each). Germline lookup yields CDR1 SGHDT and CDR2 YYEEEE. The V gene lost 3 bases and the J gene lost 0 bases, with 20 bases spanning the gap. The CDR3 extends over 18 amino acids. The CDR3 region has the DNA TGTGCCAGCAGCTACCCTGCGCCAGGGACCATTAGCACAGATACGCAGTATTTT. Its translation is CASSYPAPGTISTDTQYF. Variable domain in full (rest from reference TRBV5-6 and TRBJ2-3): DAGVTQSPTHLIKTRGQQVTLRCSPKSGHDTVSWYQQALGQGPQFIFQYYEEEERQRGNFPDRFSGHQFPNYSSELNVNALLLGDSALYLCASSYPAPGTISTDTQYFGPGTRLTVL.

V and J are TRBV4-1 and TRBJ2-1, with D tentatively TRBD1 or TRBD2 (5 bases each). Germline V CDR1 and CDR2: MGHRA, YSYEKL. The CDR3 is 16 residues long. The V end lost 0 bases, the J end lost 8 bases, and 17 bases lay between the germline ends. Written as DNA, the CDR3 is TGCGCCAGCAGCCAAGACTGGGGGACCATTTTCTATGAGCAGTTCTTC. Translating it yields CASSQDWGTIFYEQFF.

This sequence joins TRBV18 and TRBJ1-2; the D gene is possibly TRBD1 (5 bases). V was clipped by 2 bases and J by 7 bases, with 17 bases between them. Germline CDR1 KGHSH, CDR2 LQKENI. This CDR3 has 15 residues. DNA for the CDR3: TGTGCCAGCTCACCAGCTCGCCAGGGATATCGTGGCTACACCTTC. This sequence encodes CASSPARQGYRGYTF.

This chain links TRBV5-5 with TRBJ2-1; D remains ambiguous. V was clipped by 6 bases and J by 5 bases, with 12 bases between them. CDR3 length: 13 amino acids. Germline CDR1 and CDR2: SGHKS and YYEKEE (reference sequence). The CDR3 is CASTPGLNNEQFF. The CDR3 DNA reads TGTGCCAGCACTCCAGGCCTCAACAATGAGCAGTTCTTC.

The rearrangement joins TRBV5-6 to TRBJ1-2; TRBD1 might be the D (6 bases). In germline, CDR1 is SGHDT, CDR2 YYEEEE. CDR3 length: 14 residues. Trimming shortened V by 6 bases and J by 7 bases, and 19 bases separated the two germline ends. CDR3 DNA: TGTGCCAGCACCTTCAGGGGATGGGAGAGTGGCTACACCTTC. It specifies CASTFRGWESGYTF.

The V gene is TRBV4-3, the J gene TRBJ2-7; the D call may be TRBD1 or TRBD2 (5 bases each). V was trimmed by 0 bases and J by 0 bases, leaving 9 bases between them. The germline V gene encodes CDR1 LGHNA and CDR2 YSLEER. CDR3 length equals 15 residues. As DNA, the CDR3 is TGCGCCAGCAGCCAAGAAGAGGGGCACTCCTACGAGCAGTACTTC. Its protein is CASSQEEGHSYEQYF.

This clone has only a few counts. The chain links TRBV25-1 to TRBJ2-5; 7 nucleotides line up with TRBD1. J was trimmed by 5 bases and V by 8 bases; bases with no gene match: 8. The CDR3 loop spans 13 amino acids. In germline, CDR1 is MGHDK, CDR2 SYGVNS. CDR3 DNA sequence: TGTGCCAGCCGTACAGGGGTGGAGGAGACCCAGTACTTC. Translating it yields CASRTGVEETQYF.

V is TRBV6-6 and J is TRBJ1-2; D is unresolved. V was clipped by 6 bases and J by 2 bases, with 7 bases between them. This CDR3 region has 12 residues. CDR1 is MNHNY, CDR2 SVGAGI, per germline (reference sequence). The CDR3 sequence is CASRYENYGYTF. The CDR3 DNA is TGTGCCAGCAGGTACGAGAACTATGGCTACACCTTC.

Comment on this clone: Different DNA sequences within this sample yield the same CDR3. The V call is TRBV5-1, the J call TRBJ1-1; TRBD1 is a possible D gene (5 bases). Germline-derived CDR1 and CDR2 are SGHRS and YFSETQ. Trimming took off 0 bases at V and 5 bases at J, with 11 bases between the two ends. This CDR3 spans 14 amino acids. CDR3 sequence (DNA): TGCGCCAGCAGCTTGGCCGGGCGGGGGACTGAAGCTTTCTTT. It yields the protein CASSLAGRGTEAFF.